The sample holds many counts of the clone carrying this T cell receptor (beta chain). The antigen remains undetermined. The sample comes from a study of identical twins. Study-level findings and limits: Cord blood's abundant beta clonotypes had fewer insertions, unlike memory repertoires. Conclusions rested on cross-sectional statistics rather than following the same donors.

CDR3 size: 13 residues. The V segment lost 5 bases and the J segment 8 bases; nucleotides outside the gene matches: 8. TCRdb independently ran MiXCR on the 5' RACE reads; one entry per CDR3 protein. The sample lists 450,000 to 600,000 distinct CDR3 sequences; approximately 20% were seen once. These data were also filed under a second study, of yellow fever vaccine responses in identical twins.

This TCR was recovered from a woman in her late teens or twenties in good health. This chain uses TRBV12-3 or TRBV12-4 with TRBJ1-2, with TRBD1 identical over 7 bases. Material: CD4+ T cells sorted from blood. In nucleotides, the CDR3 is TGTGCCAGCAGTCCTGACAGGGCCGCGGGCTACACCTTC. Its protein product is CASSPDRAAGYTF.